This T cell receptor (beta chain) was retrieved from a study of cytomegalovirus exposure and HLA in healthy donors. General study findings and limits: CMV serostatus was the only immune exposure information that was available.

To note about this clone: No antigen is known for it.

PCR used 60 Vbeta primers and 13 Jbeta primers. TCRdb's copy holds only in-frame clones and misses some; the assay was immunoSEQ multiplex PCR. The data show about 190,000 clones, roughly 77% seen once. At the time of sampling, donors were nominally healthy, though unrecorded immune exposures were likely. Germline V gene lookup returns CDR1 SEHNR and CDR2 FQNEAQ (reference sequence). This CDR3 is 14 amino acids long. V was clipped by 3 bases and J by 2 bases; unmatched bases: 3. The specimen was PBMCs. The sequence was collected from a man between 25 and 39 years old in good health and CMV-seropositive. The chain carries TRBV7-9 and TRBJ2-7; 8 bases fit TRBD1. In DNA, the CDR3 is TGTGCCAGCAGCTTCGGACAGGGTACCTACGAGCAGTACTTC. Amino acid sequence: CASSFGQGTYEQYF.